The clone carrying this TCR beta chain appeared a few times. Its antigen is not known. CD4+ T cells that had been cultured provided DNA sequenced with the Oncomine TCR Beta short-read assay. DNA came from CD4+ T cells after culture. TCRdb re-analysed the PCR reads in MiXCR, keeping a single row per CDR3 protein. Altogether 17,000 or so distinct CDR3 sequences are present, approximately 50% being singletons, with the ten largest covering roughly 20%. This sample is part of a study of vaccination and CD4 T cells after COVID-19. Whole-study context: Sampling post-COVID took place a median approximately 100 days after diagnosis (range 35 to 161).

Treatment in this sample: roughly 10-day PBMC culture with coronavirus spike peptide pools or control peptides (ViraFEST assay). Peptide-pool expansion of antigen-specific T cells preceded TCR sequencing in ViraFEST. CDR3 size: 17 residues. The junction had 7 bases not matched to a gene; V was cut back by 2 bases and J by 0 bases. Germline values: CDR1 SEHNR, CDR2 FQNEAQ (reference sequence). The chain employs TRBV7-9 and TRBJ2-3; 8 positions agree with TRBD1. The source is a human donor who received a COVID-19 vaccine. The material was CD4+ T cells from blood, cultured in vitro, obtained before SARS-CoV-2 vaccination. CDR3 in amino acids: CASSLRTGGPSTDTQYF. The CDR3 DNA reads TGTGCCAGCAGCTTAAGAACAGGGGGTCCTAGCACAGATACGCAGTATTTT.